Presented here are 25 T cell receptor beta chains from one specimen sequenced in a study of Graves' ophthalmopathy and Graves' hyperthyroidism. Amplifying from RNA transcripts, the study obtained TCR beta CDR3 regions. First-round RT-PCR employed HTBI primers, with a second-round multiplex PCR after it. TCRdb re-called the multiplex PCR reads with MiXCR, one entry per CDR3 protein. Among 600,000 to 700,000 distinct CDR3 sequences, over 40% were seen once, and the ten largest hold more than 3%. Sample: peripheral blood. These TCRs come from an adult man with Graves' ophthalmopathy.

This clonotype turned up a few times. The CDR3 nucleotides read TGTGCCAGCAGTAGATCCCCTCAGGGGAGTGGCTACACCTTC. Its translation: CASSRSPQGSGYTF. The V call is TRBV27, the J call TRBJ1-2, with D tentatively TRBD1 (6 bases). Germline V gene data show CDR1 as MNHEY and CDR2 as SMNVEV (reference sequence). V lost 5 bases and J lost 7, with 17 bases in between. This CDR3 spans 14 amino acids.

The V and J genes are TRBV4-2 and TRBJ1-2, with 12 bases matching TRBD1. CDR3 length equals 15 residues. CDR1 is LGHNA and CDR2 is YNFKEQ in the germline V gene. The ends lost 8 bases at V and 5 bases at J; junction bases unmatched: 9. For the CDR3, the DNA is TGTGCCAGCCGCCTCCGGGACAGGGGGCAATATGGCTACACCTTC. Translation gives CASRLRDRGQYGYTF.

This clonotype has a count of ten or more. In DNA, the CDR3 is TGTGCCAGCAGTTGGGGGGGAGGCGAAAAACTGTTTTTT. The encoded protein is CASSWGGGEKLFF. V gene TRBV2 combines with J gene TRBJ1-4; tentatively, D is TRBD1 (5 bases). The CDR3 runs to 13 residues. Germline V gene data show CDR1 as SNHLY and CDR2 as FYNNEI. V was pared by 5 bases and J by 8 bases, with 12 bases between. The variable domain in full, completed from reference TRBV2 and TRBJ1-4, reads EPEVTQTPSHQVTQMGQEVILRCVPISNHLYFYWYRQILGQKVEFLVSFYNNEISEKSEIFDDQFSVERPDGSNFTLKIRSTKLEDSAMYFCASSWGGGEKLFFGSGTQLSVL.

This clonotype has just a few counts. The V call is TRBV4-3, the J call TRBJ1-6; D gene ambiguous. This CDR3 is 16 amino acids long. Trimming took 4 bases from V and 0 from J, leaving 10 bases between them. CDR1 LGHNA and CDR2 YSLEER come from the germline V gene. The DNA of the CDR3 is TGCGCCAGCAGCCGTGAGCGGAGCTCCTATAATTCACCCCTCCACTTT. It codes for CASSRERSSYNSPLHF.

This clonotype was recorded at least ten times. The chain is built from TRBV5-1 and TRBJ1-2, with TRBD1 matching over 8 bases. The CDR3 consists of 15 residues. The V gene's germline CDR1 is SGHRS and CDR2 YFSETQ. V lost 2 bases and J lost 6; bases outside the gene matches: 9. The CDR3 sequence is CASSLIPGGVDGYTF. CDR3 DNA: TGCGCCAGCAGCTTAATACCAGGGGGCGTCGATGGCTACACCTTC.

This clonotype was seen many times. The chain links TRBV11-3 to TRBJ2-5; D call uncertain. With 7 bases removed from V and 2 bases from J, the gap between germline ends came to 5 bases. The CDR3 sequence is 11 residues long. CDR1 is SGHNT, CDR2 YENEEA, per germline. The CDR3 sequence: CASTSQETQYF. DNA of the CDR3: TGTGCCAGCACTTCGCAAGAGACCCAGTACTTC.

The sample holds many counts of this clonotype. This chain connects TRBV7-7 to TRBJ2-7; 9 nucleotides match TRBD1. The germline V gene encodes CDR1 SSHAT and CDR2 FNYEAQ (reference sequence). This CDR3 comprises 14 residues. This chain's CDR3 is CARATGQGSYEQYF. The CDR3, as DNA: TGTGCTAGGGCGACGGGACAGGGCTCCTACGAGCAGTACTTC.

The chain combines TRBV29-1 with TRBJ1-4; weak D call: TRBD1 (6 bases). Germline V lookup: CDR1 SQVTM, CDR2 ANQGSEA. The CDR3 runs to 12 residues. V was cut by 6 bases and J by 8 bases, with 13 bases left in between. The CDR3 is CSVRDNDEKLFF. DNA for the CDR3: TGCAGCGTGCGGGACAATGACGAAAAACTGTTTTTT.

About this clonotype itself: This is likely a read error, given that the CDR3 carries no conserved phenylalanine or tryptophan at its end. The chain joins TRBV20-1 to TRBJ2-7; TRBD1 agrees at 8 bases. The CDR3 runs 15 residues. Germline V gives CDR1 DFQATT, CDR2 SNEGSKA (reference sequence). The V gene end was trimmed by 2 bases and the J gene end by 2 bases; junction bases not matched to a gene: 8. The CDR3 DNA reads as TGCAGTGCTAGATCCTGGACAGGGTTAACCTACGAGCAGTACCTC. It yields the protein CSARSWTGLTYEQYL.

This clonotype was counted at least ten times. The chain has TRBV2 and TRBJ1-1, with 7 nucleotides matching TRBD1. J lost 4 bases, V lost 7 bases, and 9 bases had no gene match. CDR3 length: 14 residues. The germline CDR1 and CDR2 sequences are SNHLY and FYNNEI. As DNA, the CDR3 is TGTGCCAGCATCAAAGCGACAGGGCCCACTGAAGCTTTCTTT. It specifies CASIKATGPTEAFF.

Here the CDR3 reads CASSLATPGPETQYF. CDR3 in DNA: TGTGCCAGCAGCTTGGCCACTCCGGGCCCAGAGACCCAGTACTTC. This chain connects TRBV7-2 to TRBJ2-5; D is unresolved. The CDR3 is 15 amino acids. V was trimmed by 3 bases and J by 4 bases, leaving 15 bases between them. CDR1 is SGHTA and CDR2 is FQGNSA in the germline V gene. The whole variable domain, remainder taken from reference TRBV7-2 and TRBJ2-5, is GAGVSQSPSNKVTEKGKDVELRCDPISGHTALYWYRQSLGQGLEFLIYFQGNSAPDKSGLPSDRFSAERTGGSVSTLTIQRTQQEDSAVYLCASSLATPGPETQYFGPGTRLLVL.

This clonotype came up a few times. This chain links TRBV7-9 with TRBJ2-2, with TRBD1 matching 10 bases. With V trimmed by 3 bases and J by 3 bases, 4 bases remained unmatched. Germline values: CDR1 SEHNR, CDR2 FQNEAQ (reference sequence). The length of the CDR3 is 16 residues. The CDR3 loop reads CASSFGQGVYTGELFF. The CDR3 bases are TGTGCCAGCAGCTTCGGACAGGGGGTGTACACCGGGGAGCTGTTTTTT.

This clonotype has just a few counts. The gene calls are TRBV4-3 and TRBJ2-7, with 7 bases matching TRBD2. With V trimmed by 0 bases and J by 2 bases, 13 bases remained unmatched. The CDR3 contains 18 residues. Germline V gives CDR1 LGHNA, CDR2 YSLEER. The CDR3 loop is CASSQDISGPTPTYEQYF. CDR3 nucleotides: TGCGCCAGCAGCCAAGATATTAGCGGGCCCACCCCAACCTACGAGCAGTACTTC.

The table lists this clonotype with many counts. The chain uses TRBV7-9 and TRBJ1-1; D unclear. From germline, CDR1 is SEHNR and CDR2 FQNEAQ (reference sequence). This CDR3 is 16 amino acids long. V lost 7 bases and J lost 5, with 23 bases in between. The CDR3 nucleotides are TGTGCCAGCACCACAAAGGGCTACCAAGGAGGGACTGAAGCTTTCTTT. As protein: CASTTKGYQGGTEAFF.

Comment on this clonotype: A read error may explain this, as a much larger clone is one base away. The chain has TRBV2 and TRBJ2-7; D unclear. The length of the CDR3 is 14 residues. V lost 5 bases to trimming and J lost 4 bases, with 15 bases between them. Germline values: CDR1 SNHLY, CDR2 FYNNEI. The CDR3 coding sequence is TGTGCCAGCAGTTGTCGTGGTGACTCATACGAGCAGTACTTC. Its translation: CASSCRGDSYEQYF.

The gene calls are TRBV7-6 and TRBJ2-6, with TRBD1 identical over 9 bases. In germline, CDR1 is SGHVS, CDR2 FNYEAQ. The CDR3 has 21 amino acids. Losses at the gene ends were 4 bases for V and 0 bases for J; bases not matched to a gene: 16. DNA for the CDR3: TGTGCCAGCAGCTCCACTACCGTCCGGGACAGGGCAGACTCTGGGGCCAACGTCCTGACTTTC. Its protein is CASSSTTVRDRADSGANVLTF.

This clonotype was detected only once. The chain employs TRBV2 and TRBJ1-2; tentative D call: TRBD1 (5 bases). Per germline, CDR1 SNHLY and CDR2 FYNNEI. The CDR3 runs 21 residues. V lost 6 bases to trimming and J lost 4 bases, with 36 bases between them. CDR3 sequence reads: CASSQNRDGLFHPHTAYGYTF. The CDR3 coding sequence is TGTGCCAGCAGCCAGAACCGGGACGGTCTTTTTCATCCTCACACAGCCTATGGCTACACCTTC.

The rearrangement uses TRBV20-1 and TRBJ1-4; the match to TRBD1 covers 12 bases. Germline loops: CDR1 DFQATT, CDR2 SNEGSKA (reference sequence). The junction had 11 bases not matched to a gene; V was cut back by 6 bases and J by 6 bases. CDR3 length: 16 residues. DNA for the CDR3: TGCAGTGCCAGCGGGACAGGGGGCAGCCTACATGAAAAACTGTTTTTT. This gives the protein CSASGTGGSLHEKLFF.

As concerns this clonotype: This clone may be a read error of a much larger clone one base away. The rearrangement links TRBV12-3 or TRBV12-4 to TRBJ1-6, with a possible D match to TRBD1 (5 bases). The CDR3 runs to 14 residues. Trimming stripped 3 bases from V and 14 bases from J, with 17 bases between. The CDR3 sequence: CASSFDRDQGSLHF. Here the CDR3 DNA reads TGTGCCAGCAGTTTCGACAGAGATCAGGGCTCCCTCCACTTT.

The table lists this clonotype with many counts. The chain uses TRBV19 and TRBJ2-7; 13 bases match TRBD2. Germline lookup yields CDR1 LNHDA and CDR2 SQIVND (reference sequence). The length of the CDR3 is 14 residues. With V trimmed by 6 bases and J by 6 bases, 5 bases remained unmatched. CDR3 residues: CASRGLAGLGEQYF. CDR3 sequence (DNA): TGTGCCAGTAGGGGACTAGCGGGACTGGGCGAGCAGTACTTC.

This clonotype was seen many times. The chain combines TRBV7-9 with TRBJ1-2, with unresolved D. Trimming cost V 5 bases and J 4 bases, with 29 bases left between them. The CDR3 is 19 residues long. From germline, CDR1 is SEHNR and CDR2 FQNEAQ (reference sequence). CDR3 bases: TGTGCCAGCAGCAACATTACAGAATATGCGCTCCCCAGCTCCTATGGCTACACCTTC. Its protein is CASSNITEYALPSSYGYTF.

CDR3 loop: CASSLQTGDTEAFF. CDR3 bases: TGTGCCAGCAGCCTACAAACAGGGGACACTGAAGCTTTCTTT. The rearrangement links TRBV6-5 to TRBJ1-1; 7 positions match TRBD1. Germline loops: CDR1 MNHEY, CDR2 SVGAGI. V shed 6 bases, J shed 3 bases, and the junction held 7 bases outside the gene matches. The CDR3 spans 14 residues.

The sample holds many counts of this clonotype. This chain joins TRBV14 and TRBJ1-1; tentative D call: TRBD1 (5 bases). This CDR3 is built from 17 residues. V was trimmed by 2 bases and J by 0 bases, leaving 16 bases between them. CDR1 SGHDN and CDR2 FVKESK come from the germline V gene. The chain's CDR3 is CASSQSWGSRMNTEAFF. CDR3 sequence (DNA): TGTGCCAGCAGCCAAAGTTGGGGCTCGCGGATGAACACTGAAGCTTTCTTT.

In this sample, this clonotype turned up many times. The gene calls are TRBV4-1 and TRBJ1-1; D is undetermined. The CDR3 spans 15 residues. Germline V gives CDR1 MGHRA, CDR2 YSYEKL. Trimming took off 0 bases at V and 3 bases at J, with 11 bases between the two ends. The CDR3 is CASSQDEGDYTEAFF. The CDR3 region has the DNA TGCGCCAGCAGCCAAGATGAGGGAGACTACACTGAAGCTTTCTTT.

This rearrangement joins TRBV5-8 to TRBJ2-2, with unresolved D. CDR3 size: 12 residues. Between the trimmed V and J ends, which lost 4 bases and 4 bases, there was a span of 5 bases. Germline lookup yields CDR1 SGHTS and CDR2 YDEGEE. The CDR3 DNA follows: TGTGCCAGCAGCATAATCACCGGGGAGCTGTTTTTT. It encodes CASSIITGELFF.